One sample yielded the 13 T cell receptor beta chains listed below, sequenced in a study of metastatic and nonmetastatic thyroid tumors. Among the patients, none had received any treatment before thyroid surgery. MiXCR reprocessed the PCR reads for TCRdb. This sample has some 69,000 clones, with 12% to 15% found just once. Input material: blood. These receptors were taken from a male donor with papillary thyroid cancer or a benign thyroid nodule (not recorded which). Some clones in this sample may be carry-over from other donors' samples.

In this sample, this clone turned up a few times. Given a much more abundant clone one base away, this may be a read error. V gene TRBV28 combines with J gene TRBJ2-5; D may be TRBD1 or TRBD2 (5 bases each). CDR3 size: 16 residues. Per the germline V gene, CDR1 is MDHEN and CDR2 is SYDVKM. With 5 bases removed from V and 4 bases from J, the gap between germline ends came to 20 bases. CDR3 DNA sequence: TGTGCCAGCAGTCTGCCGGGCCCATCAGGGAGAGAGACCCAGTACTTC. Translated, it gives CASSLPGPSGRETQYF.

At least ten counts were recorded for this clone. The chain couples TRBV7-9 to TRBJ2-3; 9 bases line up with TRBD2. The V gene's germline CDR1 is SEHNR and CDR2 FQNEAQ (reference sequence). The trim removed 1 base at V and 6 bases at J, leaving 8 bases unmatched. The CDR3 is 16 residues long. CDR3 DNA sequence: TGTGCCAGCAGCTTAGAAAGTAGCGGGAGAAGTGATACGCAGTATTTT. Translation gives CASSLESSGRSDTQYF.

This clone was found many times. The gene calls are TRBV13 and TRBJ1-3, with a tentative D call TRBD1 (5 bases). V shed 3 bases and J shed 3 bases, with 18 bases lying between them. Germline V lookup: CDR1 PRHDT, CDR2 FYEKMQ (reference sequence). This CDR3 spans 17 amino acids. In DNA form, the CDR3 reads TGTGCCAGCAGCTTCCCCCTAACAGGCTCCGATGGAAACACCATATATTTT. Translation gives CASSFPLTGSDGNTIYF.

This clone has at least ten counts. The chain's CDR3 is CASSHGTNYGYTF. In DNA, the CDR3 is TGTGCCAGCAGCCACGGGACGAACTATGGCTACACCTTC. The rearrangement joins TRBV12-3 or TRBV12-4 to TRBJ1-2, with TRBD1 as a possible D gene (5 bases). V dropped 6 bases and J dropped 2 bases, with 10 bases sitting between them. This CDR3 contains 13 residues.

This clone appeared a few times. The rearrangement links TRBV6-1 to TRBJ2-7, with D possibly matching TRBD2 (5 bases). This CDR3 has 15 amino acids. V was shortened by 6 bases and J by 2 bases, with 17 bases between the two germline ends. Germline-derived CDR1 and CDR2 are MNHNS and SASEGT. CDR3 sequence (DNA): TGTGCCAGCAGCATAGACCCTAGCAGCACCTACGAGCAGTACGTC. Amino acid sequence: CASSIDPSSTYEQYV.

On this clone itself: Being one base from a much bigger clone, this may be a read error. V usage is TRBV7-3 and J usage is TRBJ2-2; D is unclear. Trimming pared 2 bases from V and 5 bases from J, leaving 9 bases between. Germline lookup yields CDR1 SGHTA and CDR2 FQGTGA. The CDR3 spans 14 residues. CDR3 coding DNA: TGTGCCAGCAGCTTAGCTATAGGAACCGGGGAGCTGTTTTTT. Its translation: CASSLAIGTGELFF.

This clone was detected many times. The gene calls are TRBV11-3 and TRBJ2-3; D perhaps matches TRBD1 (6 bases). Trimming shortened V by 0 bases and J by 4 bases, and 8 bases separated the two germline ends. Germline CDR1 is SGHNT and CDR2 is YENEEA. The CDR3 extends over 14 amino acids. CDR3 in DNA: TGTGCCAGCAGCTTAGAGGGGGCCGCAGATACGCAGTATTTT. Its protein product is CASSLEGAADTQYF.

This clone was counted at least ten times. The rearrangement links TRBV6-6 to TRBJ1-1; no clear D gene. Trimming cost V 0 bases and J 2 bases, with 13 bases left between them. CDR1 is MNHNY, CDR2 SVGAGI, per germline (reference sequence). CDR3 length: 16 amino acids. The CDR3 coding sequence is TGTGCCAGCAGTTACTCTCGGCTGGGAATAAACACTGAAGCTTTCTTT. Its translation: CASSYSRLGINTEAFF.

In this sample, this clone turned up a few times. CDR3: CASSFQGSPLHF. CDR3 DNA sequence: TGTGCCAGCAGCTTTCAGGGGTCACCCCTCCACTTT. The V call is TRBV13, the J call TRBJ1-6; tentative D call: TRBD1 (6 bases). Trimming pared 3 bases from V and 10 bases from J, leaving 7 bases between. The germline gives CDR1 PRHDT, CDR2 FYEKMQ (reference sequence). The CDR3 is made up of 12 amino acids.

This clone has a count of ten or more. The rearrangement uses TRBV27 and TRBJ2-7; 7 bases map to TRBD1. Trimming took 2 bases from V and 0 from J; bases not matched to a gene: 7. The CDR3 is 16 amino acids. Per the germline V gene, CDR1 is MNHEY and CDR2 is SMNVEV (reference sequence). This CDR3 reads CASSLRGRGSSYEQYV. The CDR3 nucleotides read TGTGCCAGCAGTTTAAGGGGCAGGGGGAGCTCCTACGAGCAGTACGTC.

This clone was seen at least ten times. This chain's CDR3 is CASSSTGDPYEQYF. The CDR3 DNA reads TGTGCCAGTAGTTCGACAGGGGATCCCTACGAGCAGTACTTC. The chain couples TRBV19 to TRBJ2-7; 8 nucleotides match TRBD1. CDR3 length: 14 residues. The V segment lost 5 bases and the J segment 2 bases; nucleotides outside the gene matches: 5. Germline CDR1 and CDR2: LNHDA and SQIVND (reference sequence).

In its sample, this clone was seen many times. J is TRBJ2-7 and V is TRBV11-2; 8 bases are a match to TRBD2. Losses at the gene ends were 2 bases for V and 4 bases for J; bases not matched to a gene: 7. This CDR3 spans 15 amino acids. Germline CDR1 reads SGHAT; CDR2 reads FQNNGV. The CDR3 loop is CASSLNAERGYEQYV. The CDR3 DNA reads as TGTGCCAGCAGCTTAAACGCCGAGCGGGGGTACGAGCAGTACGTC.

A word on this clone: A much larger clonotype is one base distant, so this may be a read error. This sample also contains other DNA sequences that code for the same CDR3. V is TRBV9 and J is TRBJ2-3; the D is unclear. Germline lookup yields CDR1 SGDLS and CDR2 YYNGEE. Trimming cost V 3 bases and J 5 bases, with 16 bases left between them. There are 15 residues in the CDR3. CDR3 in amino acids: CASSASDSRGDTQYF. For the CDR3, the DNA is TGTGCCAGCAGCGCCTCTGATAGCCGTGGAGATACGCAGTATTTT.